This T cell receptor (beta chain) was sequenced for a study of early T cells in non-severe SARS-CoV-2 infection. About the study: Sequencing of unsorted whole blood was done on bulk RNA, leaving chains unpaired.

The protocol attached unique molecular identifiers to individual cDNA molecules. TCRdb ran MiXCR on the 5' RACE reads and lists one entry per CDR3 protein. The table lists roughly 69,000 distinct CDR3 sequences, 8.8% of them singletons. This clonotype was found a few times. Antigen specificity is unknown. The germline V gene has CDR1 SGHVS and CDR2 FNYEAQ. The CDR3 length is 15 residues. V trimming: 4 bases; J trimming: 4 bases; junction bases outside the gene matches: 2. Regarding the study as a whole: Anti-spike CD8 responses were favored in VDJdb matching, and private and CD4 specificities were missed.

This chain joins TRBV7-6 and TRBJ2-2; 11 nucleotides agree with TRBD1. The source was whole blood, collected at baseline. The receptor was derived from an adult who was a healthcare worker with PCR-confirmed SARS-CoV-2 infection or an uninfected control (not recorded which). CDR3 region: CASSWDRGSTGELFF. The CDR3 nucleotides are TGTGCCAGCAGCTGGGACAGGGGGAGCACCGGGGAGCTGTTTTTT.